This TCR beta chain was sequenced during a study of blood T cell repertoires in COVID-19. Study as a whole: The samples span acute and convalescent COVID-19 from the United States, Italy and Spain.

Trimming took 4 bases from V and 7 from J, leaving 10 bases between them. Per germline, CDR1 ENHRY and CDR2 SYGVKD. The CDR3 is made up of 12 amino acids. Those who participated ranged in age from roughly 18 to 90 years and resided in about 24 US areas. Recovered status applied to Cohort 3 donors who had two consecutive negative PCRs. It also applied to those with clearance or with symptom resolution. The table lists this clone with a few counts. Repertoires were generated with immunoSEQ multiplex PCR, while TCRdb's copy carries only in-frame clones and drops some. The table includes over 300,000 clones, 70% to 90% detected once.

Source material: PBMCs or T cells enriched from blood (not recorded which). J is TRBJ1-1 and V is TRBV10-3; no clear D. The TCR comes from a woman in her twenties or thirties who had recovered from COVID-19. Here the CDR3 reads CAISAGTYEAFF. CDR3 bases: TGTGCCATCAGTGCAGGCACCTATGAAGCTTTCTTT.